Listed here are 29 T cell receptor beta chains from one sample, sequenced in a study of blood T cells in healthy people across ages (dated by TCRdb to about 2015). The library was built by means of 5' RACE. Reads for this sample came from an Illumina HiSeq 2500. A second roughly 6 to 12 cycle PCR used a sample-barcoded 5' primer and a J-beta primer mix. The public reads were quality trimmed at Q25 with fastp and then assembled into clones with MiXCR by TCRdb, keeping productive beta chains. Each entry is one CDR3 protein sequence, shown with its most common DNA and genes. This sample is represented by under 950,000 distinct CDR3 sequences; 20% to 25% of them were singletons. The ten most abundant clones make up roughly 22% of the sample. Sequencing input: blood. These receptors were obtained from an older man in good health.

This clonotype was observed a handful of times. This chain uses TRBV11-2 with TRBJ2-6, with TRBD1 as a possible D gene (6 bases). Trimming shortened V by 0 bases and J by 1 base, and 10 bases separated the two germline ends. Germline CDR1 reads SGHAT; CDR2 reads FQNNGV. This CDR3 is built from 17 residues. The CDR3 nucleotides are TGTGCCAGCAGCTTAGACAGGGGAACTTCTGGGGCCAACGTCCTGACTTTC. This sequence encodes CASSLDRGTSGANVLTF.

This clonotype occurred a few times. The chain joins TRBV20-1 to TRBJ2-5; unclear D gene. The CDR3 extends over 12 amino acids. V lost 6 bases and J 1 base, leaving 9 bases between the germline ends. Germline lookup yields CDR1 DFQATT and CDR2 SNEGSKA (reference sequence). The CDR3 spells CSAKTAQETQYF. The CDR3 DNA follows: TGCAGTGCCAAAACAGCCCAAGAGACCCAGTACTTC.

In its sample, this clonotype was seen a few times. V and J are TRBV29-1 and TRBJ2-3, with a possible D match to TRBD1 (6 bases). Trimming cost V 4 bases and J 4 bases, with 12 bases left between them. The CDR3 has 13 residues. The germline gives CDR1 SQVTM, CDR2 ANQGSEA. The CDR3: CSVVVGGADTQYF. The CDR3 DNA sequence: TGCAGCGTTGTGGTTGGGGGCGCAGATACGCAGTATTTT.

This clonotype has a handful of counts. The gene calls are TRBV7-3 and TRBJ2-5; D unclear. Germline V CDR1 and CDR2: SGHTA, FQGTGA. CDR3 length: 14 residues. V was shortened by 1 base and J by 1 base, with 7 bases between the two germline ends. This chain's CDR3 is CASSLMPSQETQYF. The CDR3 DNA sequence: TGTGCCAGCAGCTTAATGCCTAGCCAAGAGACCCAGTACTTC.

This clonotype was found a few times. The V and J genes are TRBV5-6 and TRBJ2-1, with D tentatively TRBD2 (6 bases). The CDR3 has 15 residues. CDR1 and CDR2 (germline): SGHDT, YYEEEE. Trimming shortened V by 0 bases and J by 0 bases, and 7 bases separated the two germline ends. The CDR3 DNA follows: TGTGCCAGCAGCTTGGGCGGGAACTCCTACAATGAGCAGTTCTTC. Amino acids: CASSLGGNSYNEQFF.

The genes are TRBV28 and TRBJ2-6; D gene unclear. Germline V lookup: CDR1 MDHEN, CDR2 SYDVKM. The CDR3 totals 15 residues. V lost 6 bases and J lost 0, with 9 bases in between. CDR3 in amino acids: CASSPWSSGANVLTF. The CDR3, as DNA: TGTGCCAGCAGCCCCTGGTCCTCTGGGGCCAACGTCCTGACTTTC.

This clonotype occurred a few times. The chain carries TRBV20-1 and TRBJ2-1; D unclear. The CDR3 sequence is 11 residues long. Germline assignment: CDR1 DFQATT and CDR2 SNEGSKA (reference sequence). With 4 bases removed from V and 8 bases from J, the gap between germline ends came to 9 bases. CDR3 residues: CSATLHDEQFF. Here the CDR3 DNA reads TGCAGTGCTACTTTACATGATGAGCAGTTCTTC.

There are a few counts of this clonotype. The CDR3 protein is CASSQDSDGYNEQFF. The CDR3 DNA is TGTGCCAGCAGCCAAGATAGTGACGGCTACAATGAGCAGTTCTTC. J is TRBJ2-1 and V is TRBV4-2; no firm D call. The CDR3 has 15 amino acids. V was shortened by 0 bases and J by 3 bases, with 9 bases between the two germline ends. Per the germline V gene, CDR1 is LGHNA and CDR2 is YNFKEQ.

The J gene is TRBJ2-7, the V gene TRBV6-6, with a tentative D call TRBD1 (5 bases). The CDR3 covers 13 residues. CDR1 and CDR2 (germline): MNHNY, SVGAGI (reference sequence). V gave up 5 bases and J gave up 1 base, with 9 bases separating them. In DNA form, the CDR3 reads TGTGCCAGCAGTGACGACAGATCCTACGAGCAGTACTTC. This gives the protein CASSDDRSYEQYF.

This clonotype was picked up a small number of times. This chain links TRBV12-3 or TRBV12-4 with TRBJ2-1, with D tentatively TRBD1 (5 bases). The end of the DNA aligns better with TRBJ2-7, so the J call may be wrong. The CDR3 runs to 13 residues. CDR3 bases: TGTGCCAGCCGCCTGGCAGGGACCTACGAGCAGTACTTC. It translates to CASRLAGTYEQYF.

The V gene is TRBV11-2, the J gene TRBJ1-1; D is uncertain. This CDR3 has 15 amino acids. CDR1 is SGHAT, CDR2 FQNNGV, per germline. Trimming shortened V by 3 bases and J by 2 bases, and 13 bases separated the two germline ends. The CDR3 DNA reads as TGTGCCAGCAGCTTCGGTTTGGCCCCAAACACTGAAGCTTTCTTT. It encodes CASSFGLAPNTEAFF.

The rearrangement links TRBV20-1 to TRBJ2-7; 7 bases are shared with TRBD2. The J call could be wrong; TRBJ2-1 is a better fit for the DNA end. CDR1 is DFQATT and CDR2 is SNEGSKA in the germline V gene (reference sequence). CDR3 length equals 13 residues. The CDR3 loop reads CSASREENNEQFF. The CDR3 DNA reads TGCAGTGCTAGCCGGGAGGAAAACAATGAGCAGTTCTTC.

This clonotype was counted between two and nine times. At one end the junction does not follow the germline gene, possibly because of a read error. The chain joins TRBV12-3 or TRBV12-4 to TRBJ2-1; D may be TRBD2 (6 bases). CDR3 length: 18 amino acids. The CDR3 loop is CASSLQLLAGTSNNEQFF. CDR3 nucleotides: TGTGCCAGCAGTTTGCAATTGTTGGCGGGAACCTCCAACAATGAGCAGTTCTTC.

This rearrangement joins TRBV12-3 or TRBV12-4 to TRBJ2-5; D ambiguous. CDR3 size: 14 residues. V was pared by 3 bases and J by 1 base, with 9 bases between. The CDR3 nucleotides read TGTGCCAGCAGTTTGCAGTCCCTCCAAGAGACCCAGTACTTC. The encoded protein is CASSLQSLQETQYF.

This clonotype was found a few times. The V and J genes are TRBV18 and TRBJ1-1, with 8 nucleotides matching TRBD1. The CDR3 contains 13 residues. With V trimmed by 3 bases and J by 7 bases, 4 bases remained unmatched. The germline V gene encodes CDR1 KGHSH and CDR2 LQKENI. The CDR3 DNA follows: TGTGCCAGCTCACCCAAGACAGGGGATGAAGCTTTCTTT. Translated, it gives CASSPKTGDEAFF. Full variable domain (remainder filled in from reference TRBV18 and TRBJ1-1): NAGVMQNPRHLVRRRGQEARLRCSPMKGHSHVYWYRQLPEEGLKFMVYLQKENIIDESGMPKERFSAEFPKEGPSILRIQQVVRGDSAAYFCASSPKTGDEAFFGQGTRLTVV.

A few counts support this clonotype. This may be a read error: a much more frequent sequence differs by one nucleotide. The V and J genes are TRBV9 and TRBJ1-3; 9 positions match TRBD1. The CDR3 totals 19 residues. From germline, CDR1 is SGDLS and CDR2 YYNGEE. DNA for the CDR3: TGTGCCAGCAGCGTCGCAACCGGGACAGGGAAAATGGCTGGAAGCACCATATATTTT. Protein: CASSVATGTGKMAGSTIYF.

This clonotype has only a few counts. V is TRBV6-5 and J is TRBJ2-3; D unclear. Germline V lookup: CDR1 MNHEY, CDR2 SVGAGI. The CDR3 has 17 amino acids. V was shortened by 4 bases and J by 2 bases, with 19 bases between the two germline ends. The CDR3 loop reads CASSSPSDPSLTDTQYF. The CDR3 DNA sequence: TGTGCCAGCAGTTCTCCCTCGGACCCCTCCCTCACAGATACGCAGTATTTT.

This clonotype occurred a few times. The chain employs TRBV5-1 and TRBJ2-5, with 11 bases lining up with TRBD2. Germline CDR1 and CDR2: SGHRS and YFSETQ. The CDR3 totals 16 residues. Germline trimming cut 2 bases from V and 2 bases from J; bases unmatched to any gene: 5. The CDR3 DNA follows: TGCGCCAGCAGCTTCCGACTAGCGGGGAGACAAGAGACCCAGTACTTC. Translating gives CASSFRLAGRQETQYF.

CDR3 in amino acids: CASSQSTGTDTQYF. The CDR3 DNA sequence: TGTGCCAGCAGCCAGTCGACAGGGACCGATACGCAGTATTTT. The chain is built from TRBV7-9 and TRBJ2-3; 7 bases are a match to TRBD1. After removal of 5 bases from V and 6 bases from J, the junction contained 8 bases not matched to a gene. The CDR3 covers 14 residues. Germline CDR1 SEHNR, CDR2 FQNEAQ (reference sequence). Full variable domain (missing parts from reference TRBV7-9 and TRBJ2-3): DTGVSQNPRHKITKRGQNVTFRCDPISEHNRLYWYRQTLGQGPEFLTYFQNEAQLEKSRLLSDRFSAERPKGSFSTLEIQRTEQGDSAMYLCASSQSTGTDTQYFGPGTRLTVL.

The CDR3 region is CASIEGWRGGYNEQFF. For the CDR3, the DNA is TGTGCCAGCATAGAGGGTTGGAGGGGGGGTTACAATGAGCAGTTCTTC. The rearrangement links TRBV11-2 to TRBJ2-5; TRBD2 is a possible D gene (7 bases). The J call may be in error: the DNA end matches TRBJ2-1 better. The CDR3 length is 16 residues. Germline CDR1 is SGHAT and CDR2 is FQNNGV.

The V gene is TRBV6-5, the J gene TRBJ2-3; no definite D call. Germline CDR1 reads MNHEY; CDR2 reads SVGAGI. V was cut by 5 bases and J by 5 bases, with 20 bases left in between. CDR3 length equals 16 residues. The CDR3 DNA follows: TGTGCCAGCAGTCGCTCCCGTGGAAGGGTAGGAGATACGCAGTATTTT. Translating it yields CASSRSRGRVGDTQYF.

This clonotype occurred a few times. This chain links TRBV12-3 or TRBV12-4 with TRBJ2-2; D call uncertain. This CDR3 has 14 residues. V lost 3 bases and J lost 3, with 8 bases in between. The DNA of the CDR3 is TGTGCCAGCAGTTTCCGTACCGACACCGGGGAGCTGTTTTTT. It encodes CASSFRTDTGELFF.

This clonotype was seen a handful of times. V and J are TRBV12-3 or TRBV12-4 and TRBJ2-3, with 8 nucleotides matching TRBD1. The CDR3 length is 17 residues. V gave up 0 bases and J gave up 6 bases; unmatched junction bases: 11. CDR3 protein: CASSLAPTGETADTQYF. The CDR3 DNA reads TGTGCCAGCAGTTTAGCGCCGACAGGGGAAACCGCTGATACGCAGTATTTT.

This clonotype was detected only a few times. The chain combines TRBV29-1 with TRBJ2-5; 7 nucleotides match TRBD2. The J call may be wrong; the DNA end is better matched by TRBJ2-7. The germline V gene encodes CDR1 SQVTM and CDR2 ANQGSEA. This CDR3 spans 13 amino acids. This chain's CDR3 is CSVERGEGYEQYF. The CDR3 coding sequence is TGCAGCGTTGAACGTGGGGAGGGCTACGAGCAGTACTTC.

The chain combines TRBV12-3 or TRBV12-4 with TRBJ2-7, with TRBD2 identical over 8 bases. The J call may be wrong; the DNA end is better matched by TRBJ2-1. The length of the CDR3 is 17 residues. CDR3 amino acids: CASSTTSGGRPYNEQFF. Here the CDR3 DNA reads TGTGCCAGCAGCACAACGTCCGGCGGGAGGCCCTACAATGAGCAGTTCTTC.

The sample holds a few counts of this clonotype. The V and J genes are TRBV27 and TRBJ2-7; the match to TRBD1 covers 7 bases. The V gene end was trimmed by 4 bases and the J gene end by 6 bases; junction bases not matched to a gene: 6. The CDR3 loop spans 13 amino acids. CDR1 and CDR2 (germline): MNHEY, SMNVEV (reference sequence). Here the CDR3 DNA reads TGTGCCAGCAGTTGGGGACAGACGGGCGAGCAGTACTTC. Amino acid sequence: CASSWGQTGEQYF.

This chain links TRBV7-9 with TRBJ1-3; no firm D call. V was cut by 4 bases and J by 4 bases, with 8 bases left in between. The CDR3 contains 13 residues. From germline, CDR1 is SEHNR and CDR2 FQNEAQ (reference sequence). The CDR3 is CASSSAAGNTIYF. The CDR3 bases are TGTGCCAGCAGCTCCGCAGCCGGAAACACCATATATTTT.

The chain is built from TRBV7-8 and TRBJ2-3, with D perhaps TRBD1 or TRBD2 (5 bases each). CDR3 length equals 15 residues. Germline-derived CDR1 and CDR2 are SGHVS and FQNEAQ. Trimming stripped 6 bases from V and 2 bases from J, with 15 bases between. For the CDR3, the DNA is TGTGCCAGCAGGTCCGGGACCGTACTCACAGATACGCAGTATTTT. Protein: CASRSGTVLTDTQYF.

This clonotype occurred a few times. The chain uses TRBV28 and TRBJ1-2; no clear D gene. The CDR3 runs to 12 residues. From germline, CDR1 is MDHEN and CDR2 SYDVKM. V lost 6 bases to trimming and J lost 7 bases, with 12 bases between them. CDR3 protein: CASRIPLGGYTF. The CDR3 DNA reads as TGTGCCAGCAGGATCCCCTTGGGTGGCTACACCTTC.